This T cell receptor beta chain was recorded in a study of T-cell memory formation after mild COVID-19 (dated by TCRdb to the early 2020s). With respect to the entire study: TCR sequence clusters from the two donors were found to be largely donor specific. Two young, previously healthy adult volunteers made up the cohort, one male and one female. In a couple of donors, T-cell clones that expanded and contracted after mild COVID-19 were followed by sequencing TCRalpha and TCRbeta repertoires longitudinally.

The paper's findings and limits, for the study overall: Only a couple of mild cases were covered by the study, and larger cohorts that include severe cases with pre-infection samples were considered necessary. Some responding clones were found in pre-infection memory, which suggests that pre-existing cross-reactive memory T cells took part in the SARS-CoV-2 response. Clones contracting from day 15 to 85 had balanced CD4/CD8 phenotypes, while a second wave expanding from day 15 to 37 was biased towards CD4+. SARS-CoV-2 specificity of the second-wave clones peaking on day 37 was not confirmed. Contracting CD4+ clones were found mainly in CM and EM memory subsets, while CD8+ clones were enriched in EMRA.

Ficoll-Paque density gradient centrifugation was used to isolate PBMCs. To note about this clonotype: The antigen it recognizes is unknown. Base quality data are lacking; no much larger clone is found one base away.

These reads were obtained on an Illumina NovaSeq 6000. Using 5'RACE with constant-segment primers, TCRalpha and TCRbeta cDNA libraries were constructed, with sample barcodes and unique molecular identifiers added in the process. RNA was extracted from every sample with Trizol reagent. Amplification of the libraries took two PCR steps, and the second step added a second sample barcode plus Illumina TruSeq adapters. Libraries were sequenced on an Illumina NovaSeq with 2 x 150 bp paired-end reads. The authors' analysis ran thus. Reads were demultiplexed and collapsed into UMI-guided consensus sequences with migec v1.2.7. Using mixcr v2.1.11, UMI consensuses were aligned to TRA and TRB V and J templates and then assembled into clonotypes. Expanded or contracted clonotypes were those called significant by both edgeR and NoisET, with noise models trained on biological replicates. For edgeR calls, a false discovery rate-adjusted p below 0.01 and a log2 fold-change threshold of 1 were applied. As an exploratory analysis of dynamics, PCA with hierarchical clustering was applied to max-normalized trajectories of the 1000 most abundant clonotypes. Separately sequenced CD4+ and CD8+ repertoires were used to assign a CD4 or CD8 phenotype to each responding clone. In-frame beta chains were kept once TCRdb had trimmed the public reads at Q25 with fastp and called clones with MiXCR. Every CDR3 protein is listed once, alongside the most common genes and DNA of its rows. None of the V and J calls come from the authors' own analysis; TCRdb made them. The sample table holds 450,000 or so distinct CDR3 sequences, of which 20% to 30% were seen once. The top ten clonotypes cover around an eighth of the sample.

There are 14 amino acids in the CDR3, from cysteine to phenylalanine inclusive. Kept here is only the CDR3 DNA, which spans 42 bases and is read in frame from base 1. CDR1 SGHRS and CDR2 YFSETQ are derived from the germline V gene. V has 2 bases trimmed and J has 5 bases trimmed; junction bases matching no gene number 4. Sample: PBMCs or a T cell subset sorted from them (not recorded which). This receptor was taken from an adult woman who had mild COVID-19 (a few samples of this study predate the infection). The sample titles of this study are shuffled in the database, so cell type and time point are left out; the donor was told from shared clones. This sequence uses TRBV5-1 and TRBJ2-5, and 9 bases in between align with TRBD1. The sequenced DNA is TGCGCCAGCAGCTTCACAGGGGGCTCGGAGACCCAGTACTTC. It translates as CASSFTGGSETQYF.